This T cell receptor beta chain was sequenced for a study of identical twins. General study findings and limits: Where beta out-of-frame sequences were concerned, excess twin sharing was weaker.

Template switching supplied a universal primer site; unique molecular identifiers were carried on the cDNA. TCRdb redid the calling of the 5' RACE reads with MiXCR, one entry per CDR3 protein. Among some 230,000 distinct CDR3 sequences listed, roughly 7.1% were seen once. With regard to this clonotype: What it binds is unknown.

The V gene lost 6 bases and the J gene lost 2 bases, with 8 bases spanning the gap. This CDR3 spans 12 amino acids. The sample was also reused in another study, on T cells expressing NK-cell markers. That report adds: Among several donors, these clonotypes also ranked first in the CD3+CD56-NKG2C+ fraction.

This receptor was obtained from a woman aged 18-30 years in good health. The gene calls are TRBV12-3 or TRBV12-4 and TRBJ2-7; D call uncertain. Source material: CD8+ T cells sorted from blood. CDR3 protein: CASSLLAYEQYF. CDR3 nucleotides: TGTGCCAGCAGCCTCTTAGCCTACGAGCAGTACTTC.